A selection of T cell receptor beta chains follows, all from one sample in a study of PD-1 blockade in classical Hodgkin lymphoma. TCRdb's table, derived via immunoSEQ multiplex PCR, lists solely in-frame clones and lacks some. Of about 42,000 clones listed, approximately 64% were seen once; the top ten hold less than 4%. The sample was peripheral blood mononuclear cells (PBMCs), taken at baseline. All receptors derive from a human donor with classical Hodgkin lymphoma. Both conserved end residues are trimmed from each CDR3. A D gene is named only where the DNA matches it firmly.

D,J,V,CDR3
TRBD1,TRBJ2-3,TRBV7-8,ASSHIGRDRVTDTQY
-,TRBJ2-7,TRBV4-1,ASSQERAGRSYEQY
-,TRBJ2-7,TRBV28,ASTPPRGEQY
-,TRBJ2-1,TRBV5-5,ASSLVVGRYNEQF
TRBD2,TRBJ2-7,TRBV7-6,ASSLVAGDRFLYEQY
-,TRBJ2-2,TRBV5-4,ASSPETHNTGELF
TRBD1,TRBJ2-2,TRBV25-1,ASSETPLGTGVTGELF
-,TRBJ1-1,TRBV27,ASSRAGLNTEAF
TRBD2,TRBJ2-3,TRBV4-2,ASSQETGGLDTQY
TRBD2,TRBJ2-7,TRBV10-3,AISPSSGRAYEQY
TRBD2,TRBJ2-1,TRBV7-9,ASCGSGQFNEQF
-,TRBJ2-7,TRBV2,ASSEGTPGVYEQY
-,TRBJ2-5,TRBV5-1,ASSKGITSETQY
TRBD2,TRBJ2-5,TRBV9,ASSFRGLAGETQY
-,TRBJ2-7,TRBV6-6,ASSYLLYEQY
-,TRBJ1-1,TRBV7-2,ASSLGGGGVTEAF
TRBD2,TRBJ2-1,TRBV18,ASSQAGSVIREQF
-,TRBJ2-7,TRBV19,ASSIEVFHEQY
-,TRBJ2-7,TRBV9,ASSVDRYPRYEQY
-,TRBJ1-1,TRBV11-2,ASSSKVGTEAF
-,TRBJ2-5,TRBV27,ASGSMTGPGRVETQY
-,TRBJ1-1,TRBV27,ASRPITGTEAF
-,TRBJ2-2,TRBV30,AWTKELAGELF
TRBD1,TRBJ1-1,TRBV7-3,ASSLVWGQKNTEAF
-,TRBJ1-1,TRBV5-1,ASSLVPVPGGTEAF
-,TRBJ1-1,TRBV28,ASITPRFPEAF
-,TRBJ2-5,TRBV18,ASSPEFQETQY
-,TRBJ2-7,TRBV28,ASLTHRLGYEQY
-,TRBJ2-1,TRBV5-4,ASSLVDNEQF
-,TRBJ2-7,TRBV18,ASSTGLPEQY
-,TRBJ1-6,TRBV27,ASSSQSSYNSPLH
TRBD2,TRBJ2-5,TRBV28,ASSLAGGLGETQY
TRBD1,TRBJ2-5,TRBV11-2,ASSGVSGQGDRETQY
TRBD1,TRBJ2-1,TRBV6-4,ASSDETGGYNEQF
-,TRBJ2-1,TRBV10-3,AISEARSGNEQF
TRBD2,TRBJ2-3,TRBV18,ASLPLAGASTDTQY
-,TRBJ2-1,TRBV28,ASSLGKYNEQF
TRBD1,TRBJ2-7,TRBV4-3,ASSQDTTGVPYEQY
-,TRBJ2-2,TRBV4-3,ASSQDNGAGELF
-,TRBJ2-2,TRBV7-6,ASSAGPANTGELF
-,TRBJ2-3,TRBV27,ASSFGQTYTDTQY
-,TRBJ1-1,TRBV5-1,ASSLGVGNTEAF
TRBD1,TRBJ2-4,TRBV7-8,ASKDRNIQY
-,TRBJ1-1,TRBV7-6,ASSLAGAEAF
TRBD2,TRBJ2-5,TRBV2,ASSDLAGEEVTQY
TRBD1,-,TRBV4-3,ASSQQTGADEQY
-,TRBJ2-6,TRBV27,ASKGSGANVLT
TRBD1,TRBJ1-1,TRBV28,ASSLSGQGGTEAF
TRBD1,TRBJ2-7,TRBV7-9,ASSNTGQGFLEQY
-,TRBJ2-3,TRBV7-9,ASSPGGGRNTDTQY
-,TRBJ1-1,TRBV28,ASSYFRGTEAF
-,TRBJ2-7,TRBV11-2,ASSQGPVYEQY
-,TRBJ2-3,TRBV6-6,ASSPSRNIQY
-,TRBJ2-1,TRBV28,ASSFFNNEQF
TRBD1,TRBJ1-1,TRBV18,ASSPRGPDTEAF